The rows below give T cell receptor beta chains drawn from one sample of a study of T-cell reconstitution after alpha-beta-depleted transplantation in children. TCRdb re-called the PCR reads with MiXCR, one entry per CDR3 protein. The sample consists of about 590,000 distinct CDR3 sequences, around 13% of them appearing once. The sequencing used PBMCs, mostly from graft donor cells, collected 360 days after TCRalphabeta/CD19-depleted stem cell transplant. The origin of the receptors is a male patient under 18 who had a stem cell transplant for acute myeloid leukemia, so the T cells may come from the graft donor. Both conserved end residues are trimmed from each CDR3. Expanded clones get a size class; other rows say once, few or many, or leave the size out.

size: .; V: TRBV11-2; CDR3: ASSLGVMREQY
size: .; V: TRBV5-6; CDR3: ASSHIRGSLTGELF
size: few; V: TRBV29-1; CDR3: SVEVGWDRFYEQY
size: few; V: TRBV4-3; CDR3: ASSQEGTEDQPQH
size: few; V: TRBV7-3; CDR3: ASSLTGWDKQY
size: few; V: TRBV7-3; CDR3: ASSLIGTRVFSYNEQF
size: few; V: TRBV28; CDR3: ASSLDGRSNTEAF
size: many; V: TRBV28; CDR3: ASNIPGVGGPYNEQF
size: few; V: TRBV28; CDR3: ASSWGQGVGPLH
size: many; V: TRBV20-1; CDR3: RTGPASYEQY
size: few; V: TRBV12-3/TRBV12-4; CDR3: ASRLRGGETQY